This passage covers 29 T cell receptor beta chains from one sample sequenced in a study of T cell changes during pregnancy in multiple sclerosis. Assay: immunoSEQ multiplex PCR; the TCRdb copy retains only in-frame clones and omits some. The repertoire holds about 58,000 clones, with 93% as singletons. The material was CD8+ T cells from peripheral blood mononuclear cells, obtained in the second trimester of pregnancy. The receptors derive from a female donor with multiple sclerosis, enrolled in a pregnancy study.

To note about this clone: Other DNA sequences in the same sample also yield this CDR3. The CDR3 sequence: CASSHARTRGEQYF. The CDR3 nucleotides read TGCGCCAGCAGCCATGCTCGGACCCGGGGGGAGCAGTACTTC. The V gene is TRBV4-1, the J gene TRBJ2-7, with D tentatively TRBD2 (6 bases). Looked up from germline, CDR1 is MGHRA and CDR2 is YSYEKL. This CDR3 region has 14 residues. V lost 3 bases, J lost 7 bases, and 16 bases lay in between.

J is TRBJ2-2 and V is TRBV19; 7 nucleotides agree with TRBD1. This CDR3 region has 15 residues. The ends lost 7 bases at V and 4 bases at J; junction bases unmatched: 9. Germline CDR1 and CDR2: LNHDA and SQIVND (reference sequence). The CDR3 DNA is TGTGCCAGTACCCAGGGGGATATTTTCACCGGGGAGCTGTTTTTT. Amino acid sequence: CASTQGDIFTGELFF.

This chain joins TRBV5-4 and TRBJ2-7; 9 nucleotides agree with TRBD1. Trimming cost V 4 bases and J 5 bases; bases outside gene matches: 7. Germline CDR1 is SGHNT and CDR2 is YYREEE (reference sequence). There are 14 residues in the CDR3. This CDR3 is CASSRTGENHEQYF. CDR3 nucleotide sequence: TGTGCCAGCAGCCGGACAGGGGAGAACCACGAGCAGTACTTC. Full variable domain (outside the CDR3, taken from reference TRBV5-4 and TRBJ2-7): ETGVTQSPTHLIKTRGQQVTLRCSSQSGHNTVSWYQQALGQGPQFIFQYYREEENGRGNFPPRFSGLQFPNYSSELNVNALELDDSALYLCASSRTGENHEQYFGPGTRLTVT.

The V gene is TRBV19, the J gene TRBJ2-2; 8 bases are shared with TRBD1. Germline lookup yields CDR1 LNHDA and CDR2 SQIVND (reference sequence). Trimming took 10 bases from V and 7 from J; bases not matched to a gene: 5. The CDR3 contains 12 residues. The chain's CDR3 is CAIDRGGGELFF. CDR3 nucleotide sequence: TGTGCCATCGACAGGGGAGGCGGGGAGCTGTTTTTT.

This clone occurred a few times. The chain links TRBV4-1 to TRBJ1-1, with 8 positions matching TRBD1. The ends lost 4 bases at V and 5 bases at J; junction bases unmatched: 6. The germline V gene has CDR1 MGHRA and CDR2 YSYEKL. The CDR3 runs to 14 residues. The CDR3 sequence: CASSRDRGHTEAFF. DNA of the CDR3: TGCGCCAGCAGCCGTGACAGGGGACATACTGAAGCTTTCTTT.

V is TRBV5-4 and J is TRBJ1-2, with TRBD1 identical over 8 bases. Germline V gene lookup returns CDR1 SGHNT and CDR2 YYREEE (reference sequence). After removal of 3 bases from V and 4 bases from J, the junction contained 5 bases not matched to a gene. CDR3 size: 14 residues. CDR3 DNA: TGTGCCAGCAGCTGGGGGCAGGGGGCCTATGGCTACACCTTC. Translating gives CASSWGQGAYGYTF.

The J gene is TRBJ2-1, the V gene TRBV2; TRBD2 is a possible D gene (5 bases). Germline assignment: CDR1 SNHLY and CDR2 FYNNEI. The CDR3 covers 13 residues. Between the trimmed V and J ends, which lost 8 bases and 7 bases, there was a span of 15 bases. DNA for the CDR3: TGTGCCAGCCTAGGGTCCCCGGGGAATGAGCAGTTCTTC. This translates into CASLGSPGNEQFF.

V and J are TRBV4-2 and TRBJ2-2; TRBD1 might be the D (6 bases). Trimming pared 4 bases from V and 0 bases from J, leaving 15 bases between. The CDR3 contains 17 residues. Looked up from germline, CDR1 is LGHNA and CDR2 is YNFKEQ. CDR3 DNA sequence: TGTGCCAGCAGCCCCTCGACAGGAGCCTCGAACACCGGGGAGCTGTTTTTT. The encoded protein is CASSPSTGASNTGELFF.

In its sample, this clone was seen once. The genes are TRBV27 and TRBJ2-7; 11 bases are shared with TRBD2. The CDR3 is 14 amino acids. CDR1 and CDR2 from the germline V gene are MNHEY and SMNVEV (reference sequence). Trimming removed 8 bases from V and 6 bases from J; junction bases left unmatched: 9. This CDR3 is CASQGLADASEQYF. The CDR3 nucleotides read TGTGCCAGCCAGGGACTAGCGGATGCCTCCGAGCAGTACTTC.

The V and J genes are TRBV7-9 and TRBJ1-1; perhaps TRBD1 as D (6 bases). Trimming removed 3 bases at V and 4 bases at J, with 9 bases between. The CDR3 spans 13 residues. Per the germline V gene, CDR1 is SEHNR and CDR2 is FQNEAQ (reference sequence). The CDR3 is CASSFGTSTEAFF. CDR3 DNA: TGTGCCAGCAGCTTTGGGACAAGCACTGAAGCTTTCTTT.

The genes are TRBV10-3 and TRBJ2-1; 10 bases match TRBD1. Germline V gene lookup returns CDR1 ENHRY and CDR2 SYGVKD. The trim removed 3 bases at V and 8 bases at J, leaving 10 bases unmatched. The length of the CDR3 is 16 residues. The chain's CDR3 is CAISEMGTGVRDEQFF. In DNA, the CDR3 is TGTGCCATCAGTGAAATGGGGACAGGGGTACGGGATGAGCAGTTCTTC.

The V and J genes are TRBV2 and TRBJ1-1; 7 bases match TRBD1. The germline gives CDR1 SNHLY, CDR2 FYNNEI. This CDR3 contains 12 residues. After removal of 3 bases from V and 6 bases from J, the junction contained 1 base not matched to a gene. The CDR3 coding sequence is TGTGCCAGCAGTGAGGACAGGCCTGAAGCTTTCTTT. Encoded protein: CASSEDRPEAFF.

The J gene is TRBJ2-1, the V gene TRBV15; D remains unclear. Germline V gives CDR1 LNHNV, CDR2 YYDKDF (reference sequence). The CDR3 runs 14 residues. Trimming left V 0 bases short and J 4 bases short, with 7 bases between. Here the CDR3 DNA reads TGTGCCACCAGCAGAGATGGCTCTTACAATGAGCAGTTCTTC. This gives the protein CATSRDGSYNEQFF.

The chain joins TRBV29-1 to TRBJ1-2, with 7 positions matching TRBD1. Losses at the gene ends were 6 bases for V and 8 bases for J; bases not matched to a gene: 12. CDR1 and CDR2 (germline): SQVTM, ANQGSEA. The CDR3 has 13 residues. Written as DNA, the CDR3 is TGCAGCGTCGGGACAGCTCTTAGGAGCGGCTACACCTTC. Translated: CSVGTALRSGYTF.

V usage is TRBV4-1 and J usage is TRBJ2-2, with TRBD2 identical over 8 bases. Trimming took 3 bases from V and 7 from J; bases not matched to a gene: 10. Looked up from germline, CDR1 is MGHRA and CDR2 is YSYEKL. This CDR3 is 16 amino acids long. The CDR3 bases are TGCGCCAGCAGCCATCGACGGGGGGGCGCGGGCGGGGAGCTGTTTTTT. Protein sequence: CASSHRRGGAGGELFF.

By sample share, this clone is medium-sized. The gene calls are TRBV5-4 and TRBJ2-7; weak D call: TRBD1 (5 bases). This CDR3 contains 14 residues. Trimming pared 2 bases from V and 2 bases from J, leaving 11 bases between. The germline CDR1 and CDR2 sequences are SGHNT and YYREEE (reference sequence). The CDR3 region has the DNA TGTGCCAGCAGCTTATGGGGCAAGACCTACGAGCAGTACTTC. Translating it yields CASSLWGKTYEQYF.

The rearrangement links TRBV13 to TRBJ2-1; 9 bases align to TRBD2. Germline V CDR1 and CDR2: PRHDT, FYEKMQ (reference sequence). There are 15 residues in the CDR3. V shed 7 bases, J shed 5 bases, and the junction held 9 bases outside the gene matches. The CDR3 DNA is TGTGCCAGCACCCATTCAGGACTAGCGAACAATGAGCAGTTCTTC. This sequence encodes CASTHSGLANNEQFF.

The rearrangement uses TRBV6-5 and TRBJ2-7, with D perhaps TRBD1 (6 bases). Trimming took off 5 bases at V and 2 bases at J, with 10 bases between the two ends. The CDR3 is 13 residues long. CDR1 and CDR2 from the germline V gene are MNHEY and SVGAGI. The DNA for the CDR3 is TGTGCCAGCAGTATCGACAGGACCTACGAGCAGTACTTC. Residues: CASSIDRTYEQYF.

This clone appeared a single time. The J gene is TRBJ2-6, the V gene TRBV28, with D tentatively TRBD1 (6 bases). This CDR3 comprises 16 residues. Per germline, CDR1 MDHEN and CDR2 SYDVKM. The V end was cut by 8 bases, the J end by 9 bases, with 23 bases between. The CDR3 region is CASVSGAQLPYNVLTF. In DNA form, the CDR3 reads TGTGCCAGCGTTTCAGGGGCCCAACTCCCGTACAACGTCCTGACTTTC.

This chain links TRBV9 with TRBJ2-7, with a tentative D call TRBD1 (5 bases). CDR3 size: 14 residues. CDR1 SGDLS and CDR2 YYNGEE come from the germline V gene. V was trimmed by 0 bases and J by 1 base, leaving 8 bases between them. The CDR3 DNA reads TGTGCCAGCAGCGTAGGACAGCGATCCTACGAGCAGTACTTC. Its translation is CASSVGQRSYEQYF.

The chain links TRBV7-2 to TRBJ1-4, with D hard to call. The CDR3 is made up of 19 amino acids. CDR1 is SGHTA and CDR2 is FQGNSA in the germline V gene. V lost 1 base to trimming and J lost 0 bases, with 18 bases between them. The CDR3 spells CASSLVWTENPATNEKLFF. DNA for the CDR3: TGTGCCAGCAGCTTAGTATGGACTGAAAACCCAGCAACTAATGAAAAACTGTTTTTT.

The V gene is TRBV28, the J gene TRBJ2-3; TRBD2 agrees at 7 bases. J was trimmed by 0 bases and V by 6 bases; bases with no gene match: 9. Germline V gene lookup returns CDR1 MDHEN and CDR2 SYDVKM. The CDR3 runs to 16 residues. CDR3 DNA sequence: TGTGCCAGCAGAACCCCTCCGACTAGCAGCACAGATACGCAGTATTTT. This sequence encodes CASRTPPTSSTDTQYF. The full variable domain, in which reference TRBV28 and TRBJ2-3 provide the parts outside the CDR3, is DVKVTQSSRYLVKRTGEKVFLECVQDMDHENMFWYRQDPGLGLRLIYFSYDVKMKEKGDIPEGYSVSREKKERFSLILESASTNQTSMYLCASRTPPTSSTDTQYFGPGTRLTVL.

This chain uses TRBV10-2 with TRBJ1-5; D is possibly TRBD1 (5 bases). The CDR3 sequence is 16 residues long. V gave up 4 bases and J gave up 0 bases, with 13 bases separating them. Germline V gives CDR1 WSHSY, CDR2 SAAADI. CDR3 sequence reads: CASSGEGIVSNQPQHF. The CDR3 nucleotides read TGCGCCAGCAGTGGGGAGGGGATCGTTAGCAATCAGCCCCAGCATTTT.

The chain uses TRBV4-1 and TRBJ1-5; tentatively, D is TRBD1 (6 bases). Trimming took off 5 bases at V and 10 bases at J, with 12 bases between the two ends. The germline gives CDR1 MGHRA, CDR2 YSYEKL. The CDR3 runs 12 residues. CDR3 bases: TGCGCCAGCAGCGGGGGCCTGGGTCCCCAGCATTTT. It codes for CASSGGLGPQHF.

V usage is TRBV7-9 and J usage is TRBJ2-1; D remains unclear. V was clipped by 8 bases and J by 5 bases, with 19 bases between them. CDR1 and CDR2 (germline): SEHNR, FQNEAQ (reference sequence). This CDR3 is 15 amino acids long. The CDR3 loop is CASQSVVVGHNEQFF. CDR3 in DNA: TGTGCCAGCCAGTCCGTCGTTGTGGGCCACAATGAGCAGTTCTTC.

J is TRBJ1-4 and V is TRBV2, with TRBD1 as a possible D gene (6 bases). V lost 7 bases, J lost 0 bases, and 15 bases lay in between. The CDR3 totals 16 residues. Per the germline V gene, CDR1 is SNHLY and CDR2 is FYNNEI. The CDR3 coding sequence is TGTGCCAGCACCATTCAGGGGTGGACAACTAATGAAAAACTGTTTTTT. Translation: CASTIQGWTTNEKLFF.

This clone was recorded once. Additional DNA sequences in this sample encode the identical CDR3. The chain uses TRBV5-1 and TRBJ2-7, with 7 bases identical to TRBD1. CDR3 length equals 14 residues. Per the germline V gene, CDR1 is SGHRS and CDR2 is YFSETQ. J lost 2 bases, V lost 0 bases, and 2 bases had no gene match. This CDR3 reads CASSLGQGPYEQYF. Here the CDR3 DNA reads TGCGCCAGCAGCTTGGGACAGGGTCCCTACGAGCAGTACTTC. Using reference TRBV5-1 and TRBJ2-7 for the parts outside the CDR3, the full variable domain is KAGVTQTPRYLIKTRGQQVTLSCSPISGHRSVSWYQQTPGQGLQFLFEYFSETQRNKGNFPGRFSGRQFSNSRSEMNVSTLELGDSALYLCASSLGQGPYEQYFGPGTRLTVT.

The chain carries TRBV11-2 and TRBJ2-7; the match to TRBD2 covers 7 bases. Trimming took 3 bases from V and 3 from J; bases not matched to a gene: 5. Germline V gives CDR1 SGHAT, CDR2 FQNNGV. This CDR3 spans 14 amino acids. CDR3 DNA sequence: TGTGCCAGCAGCTTGCCCCGGGACTACTACGAGCAGTACTTC. Amino acids: CASSLPRDYYEQYF.

The rearrangement uses TRBV27 and TRBJ1-5; TRBD1 agrees at 10 bases. The CDR3 extends over 15 amino acids. The V gene's germline CDR1 is MNHEY and CDR2 SMNVEV (reference sequence). The V and J ends lost 6 bases and 6 bases, in that order; junction bases with no gene match: 8. DNA of the CDR3: TGTGCCAGCAGAAGACAGGGGGCGCCTAGTCAGCCCCAGCATTTT. Translated, it gives CASRRQGAPSQPQHF.